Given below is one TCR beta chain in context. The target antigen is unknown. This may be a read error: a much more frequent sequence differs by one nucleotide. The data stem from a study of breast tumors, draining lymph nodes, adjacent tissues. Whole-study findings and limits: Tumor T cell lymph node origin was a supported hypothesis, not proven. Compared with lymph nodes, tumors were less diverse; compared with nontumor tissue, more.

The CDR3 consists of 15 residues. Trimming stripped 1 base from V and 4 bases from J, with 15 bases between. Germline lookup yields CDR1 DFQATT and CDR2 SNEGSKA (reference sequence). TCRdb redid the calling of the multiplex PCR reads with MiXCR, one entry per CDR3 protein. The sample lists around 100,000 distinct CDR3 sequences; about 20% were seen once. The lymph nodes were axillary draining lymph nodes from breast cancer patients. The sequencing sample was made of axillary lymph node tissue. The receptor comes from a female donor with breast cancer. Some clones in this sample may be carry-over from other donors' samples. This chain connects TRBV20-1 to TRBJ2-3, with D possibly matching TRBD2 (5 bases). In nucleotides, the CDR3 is TGCAGTGCTAGAGTCGAGGGTTTTGTCGCAGATACGCAGTATTTT. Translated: CSARVEGFVADTQYF.